The 3 T cell receptor beta chains below were found in one sample sequenced in a study of vaccination effects on CD4 cells after COVID-19. Some clones are missing from TCRdb's copy, which holds only in-frame ones; the method was immunoSEQ multiplex PCR. The sample holds tens of thousands of clones, roughly two thirds seen once. Ahead of sequencing, the ViraFEST assay grew antigen-specific CD4+ T cells using viral peptide pools. CD4+ T cell isolation took place after approximately 11 days of culture. None of the vaccinated had previously contracted SARS-CoV-2, and their nucleocapsid antibodies tested negative. These receptors have no identified antigens. Here the sequenced sample was CD4+ T cells from PBMCs cultured with SARS-CoV-2 spike peptides, taken before COVID-19 vaccination. These receptors were collected from a human donor who received a COVID-19 vaccine.

The rearrangement uses TRBV18 and TRBJ2-1; 8 nucleotides match TRBD1. The CDR3 runs 17 residues. Germline V CDR1 and CDR2: KGHSH, LQKENI. Trimming removed 4 bases from V and 0 bases from J; junction bases left unmatched: 8. The CDR3 region has the DNA TGTGCCAGCTCACGACAAAACAGGGGGAGCTCCTACAATGAGCAGTTCTTC. Translation gives CASSRQNRGSSYNEQFF.

The chain is built from TRBV29-1 and TRBJ1-2; D gene unclear. Germline values: CDR1 SQVTM, CDR2 ANQGSEA. V gave up 2 bases and J gave up 2 bases, with 6 bases separating them. The CDR3 is 12 amino acids. Here the CDR3 reads CSVERGNYGYTF. The CDR3 nucleotides read TGCAGCGTTGAAAGAGGGAACTATGGCTACACCTTC.

The CDR3: CASSRGSPYGYTF. The CDR3 nucleotides are TGTGCCAGCAGTCGGGGGTCTCCCTATGGCTACACCTTC. The V and J genes are TRBV25-1 and TRBJ1-2; D perhaps matches TRBD1 (5 bases). This CDR3 region has 13 residues. V was pared by 5 bases and J by 4 bases, with 11 bases between. Germline loops: CDR1 MGHDK, CDR2 SYGVNS.